Below are 25 T cell receptor beta chains sequenced from a single sample in a study of OX40 agonist ivuxolimab in advanced cancers. Sequencing was performed with immunoSEQ multiplex PCR; in TCRdb, only in-frame clones are kept and a portion is missing. The repertoire holds over 85,000 clones, with more than 85% as singletons. The sample was CD4+ or CD8+ T cells sorted from blood, taken in a trial of the OX40 agonist ivuxolimab. The source of these receptors is an adult with an advanced solid tumor such as melanoma, head and neck, liver or kidney cancer.

This chain's CDR3 is CASSQGRSYSNQPQHF. In DNA, the CDR3 is TGCGCCAGCAGCCAAGGACGGAGTTATAGCAATCAGCCCCAGCATTTT. The rearrangement uses TRBV4-1 and TRBJ1-5; D gene unclear. CDR3 size: 16 residues. Trimming left V 1 base short and J 0 bases short, with 10 bases between. CDR1 MGHRA and CDR2 YSYEKL come from the germline V gene.

This clone was recorded once. V is TRBV9 and J is TRBJ2-1; D remains unclear. Germline V gene data show CDR1 as SGDLS and CDR2 as YYNGEE. V was cut by 2 bases and J by 0 bases, with 9 bases left in between. This CDR3 region has 15 residues. The CDR3 loop reads CASSVVSSSYNEQFF. In DNA form, the CDR3 reads TGTGCCAGCAGCGTCGTCTCTAGCTCCTACAATGAGCAGTTCTTC.

This CDR3 reads CASSLQVGELFF. CDR3 bases: TGTGCCAGCAGCCTACAGGTGGGGGAGCTGTTTTTT. This sequence joins TRBV4-2 and TRBJ2-2, with D possibly being TRBD1 (5 bases). The CDR3 consists of 12 residues. Germline assignment: CDR1 LGHNA and CDR2 YNFKEQ. The V gene lost 4 bases and the J gene lost 8 bases, with 8 bases spanning the gap.

The chain recombines TRBV25-1 with TRBJ1-3; weak D call: TRBD1 (5 bases). The length of the CDR3 is 15 residues. Germline loops: CDR1 MGHDK, CDR2 SYGVNS. The V and J ends lost 1 base and 4 bases respectively, with 11 bases between them. The CDR3 DNA reads as TGTGCCAGCAGTGAATTCGGGGCGCTGGGAAACACCATATATTTT. This sequence encodes CASSEFGALGNTIYF.

The genes are TRBV6-5 and TRBJ1-1, with 7 bases identical to TRBD1. CDR1 and CDR2 from the germline V gene are MNHEY and SVGAGI. This CDR3 has 13 amino acids. V was clipped by 4 bases and J by 8 bases; unmatched bases: 7. The CDR3 sequence: CASSLPGQIEAFF. The CDR3 region has the DNA TGTGCCAGCAGTTTACCGGGACAGATAGAAGCTTTCTTT.

The V and J genes are TRBV6-6 and TRBJ2-1; 7 nucleotides align to TRBD2. CDR1 and CDR2 from the germline V gene are MNHNY and SVGAGI (reference sequence). The CDR3 contains 12 residues. With 7 bases clipped from V and 9 bases from J, the junction kept 6 bases outside the gene matches. The DNA of the CDR3 is TGTGCCAGCAATCGACTAGCTGCTGAGCAGTTCTTC. It encodes CASNRLAAEQFF.

The chain is built from TRBV6-4 and TRBJ1-2, with TRBD1 identical over 7 bases. The CDR3 has 16 residues. The J segment lost 8 bases and the V segment lost 1 base, leaving 13 bases of the junction unmatched. Germline CDR1 and CDR2: MRHNA and SNTAGT. CDR3 region: CASSDWNRGLGGGYTF. DNA for the CDR3: TGTGCCAGCAGTGACTGGAACAGGGGTTTAGGAGGCGGCTACACCTTC.

This chain links TRBV7-2 with TRBJ1-1; tentative D call: TRBD1 (5 bases). There are 13 residues in the CDR3. The germline V gene encodes CDR1 SGHTA and CDR2 FQGNSA. Trimming left V 4 bases short and J 3 bases short, with 9 bases between. The CDR3 loop reads CASSSQGDTEAFF. The CDR3 DNA reads as TGTGCCAGCAGCTCTCAGGGTGACACTGAAGCTTTCTTT.

V gene TRBV5-6 combines with J gene TRBJ2-1; the match to TRBD2 covers 8 bases. The ends lost 1 base at V and 6 bases at J; junction bases unmatched: 9. Germline-derived CDR1 and CDR2 are SGHDT and YYEEEE. The CDR3 runs to 16 residues. This CDR3 is CASSLRIKGLVNEQFF. CDR3 bases: TGTGCCAGCAGCTTGCGTATAAAGGGACTAGTCAATGAGCAGTTCTTC.

The chain is built from TRBV2 and TRBJ2-6; D is perhaps TRBD1 or TRBD2 (5 bases each). The ends were cut back, 3 bases at V and 2 bases at J, with 11 bases in the middle. This CDR3 has 16 amino acids. The germline gives CDR1 SNHLY, CDR2 FYNNEI. The DNA for the CDR3 is TGTGCCAGCAGTGAGGCAGGGAGTACTGGGGCCAACGTCCTGACTTTC. Its translation is CASSEAGSTGANVLTF.

This clone appeared once. The V gene is TRBV11-3, the J gene TRBJ1-2, with D tentatively TRBD1 (5 bases). The CDR3 totals 16 residues. V was cut by 5 bases and J by 0 bases, with 16 bases left in between. In germline, CDR1 is SGHNT, CDR2 YENEEA. The CDR3 spells CASSPSGGLTNYGYTF. CDR3 nucleotides: TGTGCCAGCAGCCCGTCCGGGGGACTGACTAACTATGGCTACACCTTC.

This rearrangement joins TRBV5-1 to TRBJ2-1, with a tentative D call TRBD2 (5 bases). Per the germline V gene, CDR1 is SGHRS and CDR2 is YFSETQ. Trimming cost V 0 bases and J 5 bases, with 9 bases left between them. The CDR3 has 14 amino acids. CDR3 nucleotides: TGCGCCAGCAGCTTGGAAGGACTGAACAATGAGCAGTTCTTC. Its translation: CASSLEGLNNEQFF.

This chain connects TRBV7-3 to TRBJ2-1; D remains ambiguous. V was clipped by 3 bases and J by 7 bases, with 10 bases between them. Germline CDR1 and CDR2: SGHTA and FQGTGA. There are 13 residues in the CDR3. The CDR3 loop reads CASSFSDWNEQFF. The CDR3 DNA sequence: TGTGCCAGCAGCTTTTCCGACTGGAATGAGCAGTTCTTC.

The rearrangement joins TRBV7-9 to TRBJ1-6; 7 bases are shared with TRBD1. Germline CDR1 is SEHNR and CDR2 is FQNEAQ (reference sequence). The V and J ends lost 8 bases and 3 bases, in that order; junction bases with no gene match: 7. This CDR3 comprises 15 residues. The CDR3 region is CASGPTGNYNSPLHF. CDR3 bases: TGTGCCAGCGGCCCGACAGGGAACTATAATTCACCCCTCCACTTT.

V usage is TRBV1 and J usage is TRBJ1-5. TRBV1 is a recognized pseudogene. This CDR3 is built from 15 residues. CDR3 protein: CTSSQPTHGDQPQHF. The CDR3, as DNA: TGCACCAGCAGCCAACCTACCCACGGGGATCAGCCCCAGCATTTT.

This clone was recorded once. This chain uses TRBV5-6 with TRBJ1-2; 8 positions agree with TRBD1. The germline gives CDR1 SGHDT, CDR2 YYEEEE. The CDR3 spans 17 residues. V trimming: 2 bases; J trimming: 0 bases; junction bases outside the gene matches: 9. CDR3 protein: CASSLRHRGAPNYGYTF. The DNA for the CDR3 is TGTGCCAGCAGCTTAAGGCACAGGGGGGCGCCTAACTATGGCTACACCTTC.

V gene TRBV28 combines with J gene TRBJ1-2; 7 bases are a match to TRBD1. The V gene's germline CDR1 is MDHEN and CDR2 SYDVKM. Trimming took 6 bases from V and 6 from J; bases not matched to a gene: 7. The CDR3 has 13 amino acids. Written as DNA, the CDR3 is TGTGCCAGCAGAGGATACAGGGGACATGGCTACACCTTC. Its translation is CASRGYRGHGYTF.

The gene calls are TRBV6-5 and TRBJ1-5; TRBD1 might be the D (6 bases). Deletions cut 5 bases from V and 4 bases from J, with 12 bases between. Per the germline V gene, CDR1 is MNHEY and CDR2 is SVGAGI. This CDR3 has 14 residues. CDR3 amino acids: CASSRIQGNQPQHF. DNA of the CDR3: TGTGCCAGCAGTCGAATTCAGGGGAATCAGCCCCAGCATTTT.

The chain uses TRBV18 and TRBJ2-3; the match to TRBD2 covers 7 bases. The V gene's germline CDR1 is KGHSH and CDR2 LQKENI. V lost 6 bases to trimming and J lost 7 bases; unmatched junction nucleotides: 16. The CDR3 consists of 16 residues. This CDR3 is CASSLPGGGAQNTQYF. The CDR3 DNA reads TGTGCCAGCTCCCTCCCGGGGGGTGGGGCACAGAATACGCAGTATTTT.

A single count supports this clone. This rearrangement joins TRBV4-3 to TRBJ2-1, with TRBD2 matching 10 bases. After removal of 0 bases from V and 7 bases from J, the junction contained 9 bases not matched to a gene. This CDR3 region has 17 residues. The germline gives CDR1 LGHNA, CDR2 YSLEER. The CDR3 DNA sequence: TGCGCCAGCAGCCAAGATGGGGCTAGCGGGAGTAGGAATGAGCAGTTCTTC. Translating it yields CASSQDGASGSRNEQFF.

The gene calls are TRBV10-3 and TRBJ1-2, with D tentatively TRBD1 (5 bases). Per the germline V gene, CDR1 is ENHRY and CDR2 is SYGVKD. Trimming removed 5 bases at V and 8 bases at J, with 24 bases between. The CDR3 runs to 16 residues. This chain's CDR3 is CAISSPAGQAGVGYTF. In DNA form, the CDR3 reads TGTGCCATCAGTTCCCCGGCGGGGCAGGCGGGGGTGGGCTACACCTTC.

For the CDR3, the DNA is TGTGCCATCAGCGAAAGGTCTTACGAGCAGTACTTC. Protein sequence: CAISERSYEQYF. V gene TRBV10-3 combines with J gene TRBJ2-7; D call uncertain. The CDR3 runs to 12 residues. CDR1 is ENHRY and CDR2 is SYGVKD in the germline V gene. V was clipped by 6 bases and J by 4 bases, with 10 bases between them.

This chain links TRBV28 with TRBJ1-5, with 8 bases fitting TRBD1. J gave up 6 bases and V 7 bases, and 2 bases lay outside the gene matches. The germline V gene encodes CDR1 MDHEN and CDR2 SYDVKM. The CDR3 loop spans 12 amino acids. Written as DNA, the CDR3 is TGTGCCAGCATTACAGGGGGTCAGCCCCAGCATTTT. This gives the protein CASITGGQPQHF.

The chain has TRBV28 and TRBJ1-4; no reliable D call. Germline CDR1 and CDR2: MDHEN and SYDVKM. V was clipped by 2 bases and J by 0 bases, with 10 bases between them. The CDR3 sequence is 16 residues long. As DNA, the CDR3 is TGTGCCAGCAGTTTAGGTTGGTCGTCAACTAATGAAAAACTGTTTTTT. Translated: CASSLGWSSTNEKLFF.

This chain uses TRBV6-6 with TRBJ2-4; D is possibly TRBD2 (5 bases). Germline V gene lookup returns CDR1 MNHNY and CDR2 SVGAGI (reference sequence). There are 15 residues in the CDR3. Trimming removed 3 bases at V and 0 bases at J, with 9 bases between. The CDR3 protein is CASSYLASAKNIQYF. CDR3 DNA sequence: TGTGCCAGCAGTTATTTAGCGTCAGCCAAAAACATTCAGTACTTC.